Sequencing of this T cell receptor beta chain was carried out in a study of blood T cell repertoires in COVID-19. CDR1 is LNHDA and CDR2 is SQIVND in the germline V gene (reference sequence). The CDR3 has 16 amino acids. V shed 4 bases and J 5 bases; nucleotides not matched to a gene: 3. Clones were sequenced by immunoSEQ multiplex PCR, and TCRdb holds only the in-frame ones, with some missing. The table lists about 80,000 clones, around 80% of them singletons. The origin of this receptor is a human donor in a cohort sampled during active COVID-19. Sequencing was done on a sample of peripheral blood. The chain carries TRBV19 and TRBJ2-2; 14 bases are a match to TRBD2. The CDR3 sequence is CASSTGLAGVTGELFF. Written as DNA, the CDR3 is TGTGCCAGTAGTACGGGACTAGCGGGGGTTACCGGGGAGCTGTTTTTT.